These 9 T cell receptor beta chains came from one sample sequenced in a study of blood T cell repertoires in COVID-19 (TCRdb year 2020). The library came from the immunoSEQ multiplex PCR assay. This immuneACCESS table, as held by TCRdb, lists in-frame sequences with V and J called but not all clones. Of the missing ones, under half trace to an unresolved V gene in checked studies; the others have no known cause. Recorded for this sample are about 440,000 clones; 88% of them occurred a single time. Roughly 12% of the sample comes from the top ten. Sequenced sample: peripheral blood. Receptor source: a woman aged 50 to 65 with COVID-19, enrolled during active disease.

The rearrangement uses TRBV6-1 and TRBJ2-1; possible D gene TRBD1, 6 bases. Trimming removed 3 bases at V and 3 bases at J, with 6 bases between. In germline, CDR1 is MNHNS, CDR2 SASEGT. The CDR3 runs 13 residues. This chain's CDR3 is CASSEDSYNEQFF. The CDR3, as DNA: TGTGCCAGCAGTGAGGACAGCTACAATGAGCAGTTCTTC.

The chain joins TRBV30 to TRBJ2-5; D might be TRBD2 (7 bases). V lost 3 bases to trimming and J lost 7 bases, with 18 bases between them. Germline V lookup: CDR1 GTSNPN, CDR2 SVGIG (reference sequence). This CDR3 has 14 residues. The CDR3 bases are TGTGCCTGGAGCCTCGACGGGGGGCCGGGGACCCAGTACTTC. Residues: CAWSLDGGPGTQYF.

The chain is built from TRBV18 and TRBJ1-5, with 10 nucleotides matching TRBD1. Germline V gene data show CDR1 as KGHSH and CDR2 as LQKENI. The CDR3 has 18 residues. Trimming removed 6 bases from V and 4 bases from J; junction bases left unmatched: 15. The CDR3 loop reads CASSLGQGSSKINQPQHF. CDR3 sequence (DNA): TGTGCCAGCTCCTTGGGACAGGGGTCCTCGAAAATTAATCAGCCCCAGCATTTT. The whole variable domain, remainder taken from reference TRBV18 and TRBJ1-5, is NAGVMQNPRHLVRRRGQEARLRCSPMKGHSHVYWYRQLPEEGLKFMVYLQKENIIDESGMPKERFSAEFPKEGPSILRIQQVVRGDSAAYFCASSLGQGSSKINQPQHFGDGTRLSIL.

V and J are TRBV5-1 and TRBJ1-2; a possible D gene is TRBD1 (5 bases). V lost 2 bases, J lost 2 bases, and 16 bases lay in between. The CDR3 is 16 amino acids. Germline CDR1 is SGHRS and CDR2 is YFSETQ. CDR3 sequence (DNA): TGCGCCAGCAGCTTTAGTCCCGCGACAGTGAACTATGGCTACACCTTC. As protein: CASSFSPATVNYGYTF.

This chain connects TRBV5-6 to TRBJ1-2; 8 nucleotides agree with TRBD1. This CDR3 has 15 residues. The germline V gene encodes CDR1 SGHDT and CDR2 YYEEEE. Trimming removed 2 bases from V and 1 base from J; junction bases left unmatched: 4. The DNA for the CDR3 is TGTGCCAGCAGCTTCCAGGACAGGGATAACTATGGCTACACCTTC. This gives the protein CASSFQDRDNYGYTF.

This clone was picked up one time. CDR3 protein: CASSLGTSLEQYF. CDR3 bases: TGTGCCAGCAGCTTGGGGACATCTCTAGAGCAGTACTTC. The chain links TRBV5-5 to TRBJ2-7; D is perhaps TRBD1 (5 bases). Trimming took 0 bases from V and 7 from J, leaving 11 bases between them. Germline loops: CDR1 SGHKS, CDR2 YYEKEE (reference sequence). The CDR3 has 13 residues.

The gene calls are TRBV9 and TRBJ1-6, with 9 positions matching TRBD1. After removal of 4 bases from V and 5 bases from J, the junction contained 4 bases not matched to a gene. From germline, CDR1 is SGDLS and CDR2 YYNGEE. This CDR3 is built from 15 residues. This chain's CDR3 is CASSSQGANNSPLHF. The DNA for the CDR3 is TGTGCCAGCAGCTCACAGGGGGCGAATAATTCACCCCTCCACTTT. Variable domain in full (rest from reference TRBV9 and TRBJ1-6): DSGVTQTPKHLITATGQRVTLRCSPRSGDLSVYWYQQSLDQGLQFLIQYYNGEERAKGNILERFSAQQFPDLHSELNLSSLELGDSALYFCASSSQGANNSPLHFGNGTRLTVT.

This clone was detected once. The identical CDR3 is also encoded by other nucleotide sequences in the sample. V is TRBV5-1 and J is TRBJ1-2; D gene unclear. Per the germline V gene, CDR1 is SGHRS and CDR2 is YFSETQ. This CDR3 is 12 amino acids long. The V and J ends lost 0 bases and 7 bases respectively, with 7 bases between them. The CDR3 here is CASSLGGSGYTF. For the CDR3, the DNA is TGCGCCAGCAGCTTGGGAGGAAGTGGCTACACCTTC.

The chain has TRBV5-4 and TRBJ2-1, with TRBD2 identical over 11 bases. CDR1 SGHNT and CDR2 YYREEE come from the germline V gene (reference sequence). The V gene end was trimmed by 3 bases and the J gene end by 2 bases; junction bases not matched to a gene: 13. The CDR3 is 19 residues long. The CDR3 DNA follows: TGTGCCAGCAGCTCGAAGACTAGCGGGGAACTCCACCCCTACAATGAGCAGTTCTTC. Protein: CASSSKTSGELHPYNEQFF.